This entry features one T cell receptor beta chain sequence. Trimming removed 4 bases at V and 6 bases at J, with 7 bases between. CDR1 LGHDT and CDR2 YNNKEL come from the germline V gene (reference sequence). The CDR3 has 12 amino acids. Sequencing used immunoSEQ multiplex PCR; TCRdb keeps in-frame clones, though not all of them. The sample contains around 300,000 clones, over 70% of which appear only once. This entry belongs to a study of blood T cell repertoires in COVID-19. The sample comprised peripheral blood. The sequence came from a man aged 30 to 39 with active or convalescent COVID-19. The rearrangement uses TRBV3-1 (or the pseudogene TRBV3-2) and TRBJ2-1; no reliable D call. In DNA form, the CDR3 reads TGTGCCAGCAGCCTCACTGGCAATGAGCAGTTCTTC. Translation gives CASSLTGNEQFF.